This entry concerns a single T cell receptor beta chain. As yet, its antigen is unknown. The survey-level immunoSEQ assay was used. Here immunoSEQ multiplex PCR was the method, and the copy in TCRdb shows in-frame clones only, minus some. The sample carries tens of thousands of clones, about 87% recorded once. The CDR3 runs to 14 residues. Germline CDR1 reads SGHTS; CDR2 reads YDEGEE. V gave up 4 bases and J gave up 7 bases, with 14 bases separating them. This entry comes from a study of pediatric ulcerative colitis. Overall study findings and caveats: Repertoires came from total lymphocyte DNA, so rare subsets like regulatory T cells may be missed. A couple of rectal clonotypes were found only in ulcerative colitis patients, all of them.

Controls: normal colonoscopy findings, no IBD within the following year. The gene calls are TRBV5-8 and TRBJ2-2; possibly TRBD1 for D (6 bases). This receptor was obtained from a boy between 5 and 17 years old who was a control in a study of pediatric ulcerative colitis. The sample was blood. The CDR3 region is CASSGRGRIGELFF. DNA for the CDR3: TGTGCCAGCAGCGGCAGGGGTCGGATCGGGGAGCTGTTTTTT.